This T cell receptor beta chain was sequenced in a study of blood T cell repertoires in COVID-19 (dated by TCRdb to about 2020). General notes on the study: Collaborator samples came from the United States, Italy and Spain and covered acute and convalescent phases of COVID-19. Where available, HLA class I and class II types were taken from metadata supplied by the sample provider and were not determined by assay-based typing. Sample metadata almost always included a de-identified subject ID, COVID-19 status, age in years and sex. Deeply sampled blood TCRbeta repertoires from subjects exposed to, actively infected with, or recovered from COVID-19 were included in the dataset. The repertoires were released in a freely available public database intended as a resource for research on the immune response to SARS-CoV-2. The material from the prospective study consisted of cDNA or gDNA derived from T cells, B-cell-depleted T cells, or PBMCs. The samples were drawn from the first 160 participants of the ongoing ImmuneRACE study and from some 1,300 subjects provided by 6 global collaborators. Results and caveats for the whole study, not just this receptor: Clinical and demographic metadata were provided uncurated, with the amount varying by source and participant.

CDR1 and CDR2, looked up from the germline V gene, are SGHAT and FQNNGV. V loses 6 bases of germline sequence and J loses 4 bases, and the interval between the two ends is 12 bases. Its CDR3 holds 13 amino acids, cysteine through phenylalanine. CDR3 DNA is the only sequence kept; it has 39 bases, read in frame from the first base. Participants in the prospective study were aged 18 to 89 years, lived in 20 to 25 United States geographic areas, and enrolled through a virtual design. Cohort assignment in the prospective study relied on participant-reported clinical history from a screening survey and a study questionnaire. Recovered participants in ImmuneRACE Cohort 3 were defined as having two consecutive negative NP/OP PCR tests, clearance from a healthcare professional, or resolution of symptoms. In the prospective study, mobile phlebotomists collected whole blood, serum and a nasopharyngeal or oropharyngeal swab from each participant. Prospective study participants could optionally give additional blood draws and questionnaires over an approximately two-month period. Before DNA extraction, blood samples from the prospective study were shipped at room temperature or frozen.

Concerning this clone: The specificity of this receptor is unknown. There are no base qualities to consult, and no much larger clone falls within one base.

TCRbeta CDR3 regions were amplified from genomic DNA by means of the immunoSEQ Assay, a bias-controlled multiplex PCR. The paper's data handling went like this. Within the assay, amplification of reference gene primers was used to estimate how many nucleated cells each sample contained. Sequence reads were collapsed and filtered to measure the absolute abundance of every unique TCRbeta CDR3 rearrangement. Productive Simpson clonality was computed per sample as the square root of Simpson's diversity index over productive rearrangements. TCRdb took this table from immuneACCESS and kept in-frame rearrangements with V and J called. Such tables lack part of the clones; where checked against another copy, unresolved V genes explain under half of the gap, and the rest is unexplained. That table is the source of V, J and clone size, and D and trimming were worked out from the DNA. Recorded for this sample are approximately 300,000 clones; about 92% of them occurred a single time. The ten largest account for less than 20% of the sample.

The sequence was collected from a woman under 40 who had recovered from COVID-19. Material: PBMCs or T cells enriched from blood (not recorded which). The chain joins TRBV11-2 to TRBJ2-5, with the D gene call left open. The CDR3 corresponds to CASSWATVETQYF. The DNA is TGTGCCAGCAGTTGGGCGACCGTAGAGACCCAGTACTTC.